Listed here is a single T cell receptor (beta chain). CDR1 is MGHDK, CDR2 SYGVNS, per germline. The CDR3 loop spans 13 amino acids. The junction had 6 bases not matched to a gene; V was cut back by 4 bases and J by 7 bases. Enrolled through a virtual design, the participants were between 18 and 89 years of age and came from 24 US areas. In the original analysis: Nucleated cell number was recorded as an estimate derived from reference gene primer amplification. Assay: immunoSEQ multiplex PCR; the TCRdb copy retains only in-frame clones and omits some. That table furnishes V, J and clone size, whereas the DNA furnished D and trimming. The data hold about 230,000 clones, with approximately 89% observed a single time. This sample was included in a study of blood T cell repertoires in COVID-19. Background on the study: Sample material is recorded as cDNA or gDNA derived from T cells, B-cell-depleted T cells, or PBMCs.

The specimen was PBMCs or T cells enriched from blood (not recorded which). The chain combines TRBV25-1 with TRBJ1-2, with 7 bases identical to TRBD1. This TCR was sampled from a woman under 40 who had been exposed to COVID-19. The CDR3 DNA reads as TGTGCCAGCAGTGGGACAGGTCCGCTTGGCTACACCTTC. The encoded protein is CASSGTGPLGYTF.